This TCR beta chain was captured in a study of shared clonotypes between healthy human individuals. As for the study in general: The donor group consisted of two women and a few men, aged 18 to 49.

Participating donors were healthy, HIV-negative adults free of recent acute infections or vaccinations. Ten immunoSEQ deep assay plates were used to sequence unsorted PBMC DNA. As handled by the study authors: For the immunoSEQ data, sequences were junction-only without quality scores, so filtering differed. TCRdb keeps only in-frame clones here, not all; method: immunoSEQ multiplex PCR. V and J calls and clone size come straight from that table; D and trimming were deduced from the DNA. Seen here are approximately 470,000 clones, roughly 80% observed once, and the top ten hold about 12%. V gave up 1 base and J gave up 3 bases; unmatched junction bases: 6. CDR1 and CDR2 from the germline V gene are SGHVS and FNYEAQ. CDR3 size: 16 residues.

The chain is built from TRBV7-6 and TRBJ2-1; the match to TRBD2 covers 7 bases. Sequencing used PBMCs. The clonotype originates from a woman aged 35 to 49 in good health. Some clones in this sample may be carry-over from other donors' samples. The CDR3 nucleotides are TGTGCCAGCAGCTTAGACGGGGGGATAGACTACAATGAGCAGTTCTTC. It translates to CASSLDGGIDYNEQFF. Full variable domain (outside the CDR3, taken from reference TRBV7-6 and TRBJ2-1): GAGVSQSPRYKVTKRGQDVALRCDPISGHVSLYWYRQALGQGPEFLTYFNYEAQQDKSGLPNDRFSAERPEGSISTLTIQRTEQRDSAMYRCASSLDGGIDYNEQFFGPGTRLTVL.